The entry below describes one T cell receptor beta chain. The target of this receptor is not known. Per-base quality was not reported, and no clone a single base away is much larger than it. TCR CDR3 regions were amplified from genomic DNA by multiplex PCR using the deep immunoSEQ assay. Extracted genomic DNA from each cell subset was distributed evenly across all wells of several immunoSEQ 96-well plates, and each plate was treated as a replicate. Each replicate PCR for sorted subsets received around 200 ng genomic DNA, equal to tens of thousands of T cell genomes. Purified libraries were measured with a Qubit 3.0 fluorometer, size-checked on a Bioanalyzer 2100, and measured again with the KAPA Library Quantification kit. A separate single-read 150-cycle Illumina NextSeq 550 flow cell was used to sequence each immunoSEQ 96-well plate. Per the source publication's procedure: Because the immunoSEQ output included only junctional sequences and no quality scores, the filtering could not be the same as the filtering used for full-length reads. To assign V/J genes and CDR3, sequences were annotated against IMGT germline references using PyIR, a Python wrapper for IgBLAST v1.9. Reads were filtered out if the reads had weak V/J assignments (E-value above 1e-6), no CDR3, stop codons, out-of-frame junctions, or ambiguous translated residues. A V3J clonotype was defined by an identical inferred V gene, J gene, and CDR3 amino acid sequence. Percentage overlap between repertoires was calculated by dividing the number of shared unique clonotypes by the size of the smaller repertoire. Richness of each repertoire was evaluated using RTK rarefaction, the Chao1 estimator, and Recon v2.1 estimates of unobserved clonotypes. For all TCRbeta clonotypes obtained by the gDNA method from a handful of donors, generation probabilities were computed with OLGA. In its TCRdb copy, this immuneACCESS table keeps in-frame sequences only and misses some clones. Where compared with another copy, unresolved V genes explain less than half of these, and the others have no known cause. V and J calls and clone size are those listed in that table; D and trimming were worked out from the DNA. The sample table records about 2 million clones; around 96% of these occur just once. 0.85% to 1.3% of the sample belongs to the ten largest clones.

These data originate in a study of shared clonotypes between healthy human individuals (dated by TCRdb to about 2020). Concerning the study at large: A few men and two women, aged 18 to 49 years, made up the cohort. Blood TCR repertoires of about 5 healthy adults were deeply sequenced to estimate repertoire size and the extent of clonotype sharing between individuals. To increase sequencing depth and limit assay-specific biases, TCR repertoire library preparation and sequencing were carried out by different laboratories using diverse techniques. Per donor, three plates each were used for CD4 naive and CD4 memory, two for CD8 naive, and one for CD8 memory. Each donor's leukapheresis produced roughly between roughly 0.85 and 9.5 billion PBMCs.

CD8 naive samples consisted of CD45RO-negative cells that were positively selected for CCR7, yielding a CD45RA+CCR7+ population without TemRA cells. Healthy HIV-negative adults with no recently reported acute infections or vaccinations were included as donors. Every donor was a Caucasian adult residing in Nashville, Tennessee, USA. Blood was obtained by leukapheresis, after which PBMCs were separated by Ficoll-Histopaque density gradient centrifugation and cryopreserved in liquid nitrogen vapor phase. Purity and quantity of every magnetically sorted T cell population were checked by analytical flow cytometry. From each sorted fraction, genomic DNA was isolated and quantified by UV absorbance on a Nanodrop 2000c. Spanning cysteine to phenylalanine, the CDR3 consists of 15 amino acids. The read is trimmed to its CDR3 DNA, 45 bases read in frame from base 1. Germline trimming amounts to 0 bases on V and 4 bases on J, with 6 as the count of junction bases outside the gene matches. The CDR1 and CDR2 encoded by the germline V gene are SGDLS and YYNGEE.

Beyond this particular receptor, the publication reports: Larger estimated clonotype richness was generally found for naive subsets than for memory subsets. Compared with non-shared clonotypes, clonotypes shared by all four sorted-subset donors had higher generation probabilities. Based on pairwise subsampling, the degree of clonotype sharing among donors was expected to be affected by sequencing depth. The small number of donors limited the genetic and exposure-history diversity represented. Incomplete sequencing was indicated by rarefaction of sorted-subset datasets, despite the large sequencing depth. Only blood was sampled, and tissue TCR repertoires likely differ from those in blood. When a handful of donors were compared, the shared fraction of clonotypes was roughly 5% for naive CD4, around 3.6% for naive CD8, roughly 2.5% for memory CD4, and 0.4% for memory CD8.

The sequencing sample was made of naive CD8+ T cells sorted from blood. Per the publication, the cell subset or site label means: CD45RA+CCR7+. The chain joins TRBV9 to TRBJ2-7; TRBD2 matches 8 bases in the middle. The TCR sequence derives from a man between 18 and 29 years old in good health. The DNA sequence is as follows: TGTGCCAGCAGCGTAGGAATAGCGGGAATATACGAGCAGTACTTC. Protein translation: CASSVGIAGIYEQYF.